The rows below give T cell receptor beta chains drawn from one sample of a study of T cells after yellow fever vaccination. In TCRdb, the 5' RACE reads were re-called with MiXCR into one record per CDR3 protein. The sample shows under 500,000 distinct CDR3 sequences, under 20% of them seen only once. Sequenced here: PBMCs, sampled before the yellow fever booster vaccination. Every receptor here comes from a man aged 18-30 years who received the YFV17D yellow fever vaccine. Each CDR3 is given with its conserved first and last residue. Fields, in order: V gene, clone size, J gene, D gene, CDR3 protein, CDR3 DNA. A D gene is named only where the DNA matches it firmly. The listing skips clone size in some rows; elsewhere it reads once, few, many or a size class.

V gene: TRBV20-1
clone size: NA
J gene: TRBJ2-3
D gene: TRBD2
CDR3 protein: CSGGGTGTDTQYF
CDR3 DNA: TGCAGCGGGGGGGGGACTGGCACAGATACGCAGTATTTT

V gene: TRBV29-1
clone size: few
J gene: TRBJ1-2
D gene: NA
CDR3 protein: CSVKQMDGPSTF
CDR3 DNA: TGCAGCGTTAAGCAAATGGACGGTCCCTCGACCTTC

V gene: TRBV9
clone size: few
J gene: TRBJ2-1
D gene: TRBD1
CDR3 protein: CASSVIGQGSYNEQFF
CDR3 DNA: TGTGCCAGCAGCGTGATAGGACAGGGGTCCTACAATGAGCAGTTCTTC

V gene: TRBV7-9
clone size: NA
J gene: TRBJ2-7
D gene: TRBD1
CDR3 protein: CASSIGQGILEQYF
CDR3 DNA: TGTGCCAGCAGCATTGGACAGGGGATCCTCGAGCAGTACTTC

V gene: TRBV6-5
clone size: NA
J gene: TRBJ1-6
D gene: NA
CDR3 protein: CATRAYNSPLHF
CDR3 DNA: TGTGCCACCCGGGCGTATAATTCACCCCTCCACTTT

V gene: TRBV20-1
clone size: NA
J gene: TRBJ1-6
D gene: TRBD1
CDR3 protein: CSARLPTGGNSPLHF
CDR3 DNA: TGCAGTGCTAGACTCCCCACAGGGGGGAATTCACCCCTCCACTTT

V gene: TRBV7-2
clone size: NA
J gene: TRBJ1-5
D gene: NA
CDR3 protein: CASSWGPQVNQPQHF
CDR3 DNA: TGTGCCAGCAGCTGGGGTCCCCAGGTCAATCAGCCCCAGCATTTT

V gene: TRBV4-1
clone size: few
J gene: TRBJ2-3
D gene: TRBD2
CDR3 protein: CASSRIAGGEDTQYF
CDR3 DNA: TGCGCCAGCAGCCGAATAGCGGGGGGTGAAGATACGCAGTATTTT

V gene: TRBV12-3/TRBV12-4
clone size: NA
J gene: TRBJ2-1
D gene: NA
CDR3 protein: CASSYSVEQFF
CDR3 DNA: TGTGCCAGCAGTTATTCGGTTGAGCAGTTCTTC

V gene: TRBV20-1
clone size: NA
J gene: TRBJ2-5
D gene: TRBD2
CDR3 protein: CSADRLSSGEYQETQYF
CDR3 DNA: TGCAGTGCTGATCGACTATCTAGCGGGGAGTACCAAGAGACCCAGTACTTC

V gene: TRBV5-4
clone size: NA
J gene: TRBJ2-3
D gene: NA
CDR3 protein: CASSLGEVGSYTQYF
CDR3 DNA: TGTGCCAGCAGCTTGGGAGAGGTTGGGTCATATACGCAGTATTTT

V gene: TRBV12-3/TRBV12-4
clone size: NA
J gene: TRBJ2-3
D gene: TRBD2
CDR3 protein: CASSLAGCIDTQYF
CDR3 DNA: TGTGCCAGCAGTCTAGCGGGGTGTATAGATACGCAGTATTTT

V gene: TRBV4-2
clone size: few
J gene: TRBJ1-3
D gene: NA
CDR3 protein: CASSRGTNSGNTIYF
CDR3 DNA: TGTGCCAGCAGCCGGGGGACAAATTCTGGAAACACCATATATTTT

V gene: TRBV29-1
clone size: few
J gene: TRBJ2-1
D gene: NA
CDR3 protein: CSAEAGGDEQFF
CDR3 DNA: TGCAGCGCCGAAGCAGGCGGGGATGAGCAGTTCTTC

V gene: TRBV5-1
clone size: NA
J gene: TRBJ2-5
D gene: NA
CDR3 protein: CASSLPGSSETQYF
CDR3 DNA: TGCGCCAGCAGCCTGCCAGGGTCCAGTGAGACCCAGTACTTC

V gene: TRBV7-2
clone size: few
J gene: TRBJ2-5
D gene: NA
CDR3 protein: CASSLGQLETQYF
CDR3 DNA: TGTGCCAGCAGTCTAGGACAACTAGAGACCCAGTACTTC

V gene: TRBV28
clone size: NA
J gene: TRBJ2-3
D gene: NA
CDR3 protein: CASALTHSTDTQYF
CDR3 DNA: TGTGCCAGCGCGCTTACGCATAGCACAGATACGCAGTATTTT

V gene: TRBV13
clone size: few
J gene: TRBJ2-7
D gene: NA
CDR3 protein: CASSRPGPQYEQYF
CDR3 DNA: TGTGCCAGCAGCCGACCGGGACCCCAGTACGAGCAGTACTTC

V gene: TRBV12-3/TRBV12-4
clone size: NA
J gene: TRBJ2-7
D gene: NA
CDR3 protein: CASSPDVYEQYF
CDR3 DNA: TGTGCCAGCAGCCCGGACGTCTACGAGCAGTACTTC

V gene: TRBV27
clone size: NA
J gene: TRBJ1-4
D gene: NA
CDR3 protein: CASSFQPYGNEKLFF
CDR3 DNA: TGTGCCAGCAGTTTCCAGCCCTACGGGAATGAAAAACTGTTTTTT

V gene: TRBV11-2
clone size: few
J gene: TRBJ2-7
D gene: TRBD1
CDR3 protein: CASSYTGGAVYEQYF
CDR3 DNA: TGTGCCAGCAGTTATACAGGGGGCGCCGTCTACGAGCAGTACTTC

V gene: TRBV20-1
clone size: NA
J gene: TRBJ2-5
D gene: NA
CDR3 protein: CSRGSQETQYF
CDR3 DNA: TGCAGCCGGGGTTCCCAAGAGACCCAGTACTTC

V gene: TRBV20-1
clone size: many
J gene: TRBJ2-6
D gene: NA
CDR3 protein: CSASMSRVYGANVLTF
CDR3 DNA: TGCAGTGCTAGCATGTCCAGGGTATATGGGGCCAACGTCCTGACTTTC

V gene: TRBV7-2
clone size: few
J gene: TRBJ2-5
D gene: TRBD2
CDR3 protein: CASSLARKKRGYLQETQYF
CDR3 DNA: TGTGCCAGCAGCTTAGCGCGTAAAAAGCGGGGTTATTTGCAAGAGACCCAGTACTTC

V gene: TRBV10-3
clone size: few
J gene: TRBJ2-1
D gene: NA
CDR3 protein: CAISGTGEQFF
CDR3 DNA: TGTGCCATCAGTGGGACCGGAGAGCAGTTCTTC

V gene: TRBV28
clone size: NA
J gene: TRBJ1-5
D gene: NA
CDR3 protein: CASSSGAGEPQHF
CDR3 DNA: TGTGCCAGCAGTTCGGGCGCGGGTGAGCCCCAGCATTTT

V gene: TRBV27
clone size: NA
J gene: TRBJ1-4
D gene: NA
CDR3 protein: CASSFRPAPLGTNEKLFF
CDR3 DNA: TGTGCCAGCAGTTTCAGGCCGGCTCCGTTGGGCACTAATGAAAAACTGTTTTTT

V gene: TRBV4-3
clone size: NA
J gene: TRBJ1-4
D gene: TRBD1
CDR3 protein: CASSQESQGAFKKLFF
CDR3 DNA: TGCGCCAGCAGCCAAGAAAGCCAGGGGGCGTTTAAAAAACTGTTTTTT

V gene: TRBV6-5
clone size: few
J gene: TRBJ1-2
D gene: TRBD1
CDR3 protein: CASSHGPGQGYGYTF
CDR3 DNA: TGTGCCAGCAGTCACGGTCCGGGACAGGGGTATGGCTACACCTTC

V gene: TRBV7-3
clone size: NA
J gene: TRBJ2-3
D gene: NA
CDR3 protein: CASSYLGGLDTQYF
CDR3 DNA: TGTGCCAGCAGCTACCTTGGGGGCCTCGATACGCAGTATTTT

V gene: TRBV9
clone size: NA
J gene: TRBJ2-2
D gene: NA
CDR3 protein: CASMSGTNTGELFF
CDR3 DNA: TGTGCCAGCATGTCGGGAACGAACACCGGGGAGCTGTTTTTT

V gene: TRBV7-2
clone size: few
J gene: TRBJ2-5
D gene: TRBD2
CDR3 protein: CASSLTAGAQETQYF
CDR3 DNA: TGTGCCAGCAGCTTAACAGCGGGGGCACAAGAGACCCAGTACTTC

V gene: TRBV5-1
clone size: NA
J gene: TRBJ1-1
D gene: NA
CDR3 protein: CASSSSGTPMNTEAFF
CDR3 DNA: TGCGCCAGCAGCTCCTCGGGTACGCCGATGAACACTGAAGCTTTCTTT

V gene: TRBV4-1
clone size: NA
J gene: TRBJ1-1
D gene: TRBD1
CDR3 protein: CASSRRDSMNTEAFF
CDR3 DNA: TGCGCCAGCAGCCGCCGGGACAGTATGAACACTGAAGCTTTCTTT

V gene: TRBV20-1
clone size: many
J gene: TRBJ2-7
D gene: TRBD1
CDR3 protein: CSAGPGQGILEQYF
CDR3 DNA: TGCAGTGCTGGACCGGGACAGGGAATCCTCGAGCAGTACTTC

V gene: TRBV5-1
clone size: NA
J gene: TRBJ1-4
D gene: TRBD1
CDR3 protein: CASTPTGANEKLFF
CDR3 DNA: TGCGCCAGCACCCCGACAGGGGCTAATGAAAAACTGTTTTTT

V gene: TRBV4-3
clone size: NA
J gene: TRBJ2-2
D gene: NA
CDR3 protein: CASSQIGAAHTGELFF
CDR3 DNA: TGCGCCAGCAGCCAAATAGGGGCTGCGCATACCGGGGAGCTGTTTTTT

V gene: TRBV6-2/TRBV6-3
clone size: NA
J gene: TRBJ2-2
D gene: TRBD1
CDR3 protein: CASSRTGSTGELFF
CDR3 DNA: TGTGCCAGCAGTCGGACAGGGAGCACCGGGGAGCTGTTTTTT

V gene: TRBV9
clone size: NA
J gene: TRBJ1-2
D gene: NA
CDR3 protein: CASTATANYGYTF
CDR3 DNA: TGTGCCAGCACCGCAACCGCTAACTATGGCTACACCTTC

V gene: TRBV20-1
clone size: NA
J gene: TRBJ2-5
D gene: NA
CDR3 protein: CSARDGAGAGETQYF
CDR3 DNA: TGCAGTGCTAGAGATGGGGCGGGGGCTGGAGAGACCCAGTACTTC

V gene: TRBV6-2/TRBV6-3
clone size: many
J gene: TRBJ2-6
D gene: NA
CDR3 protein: CASRDSGANVLTF
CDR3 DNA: TGTGCCAGCCGGGACTCTGGGGCCAACGTCCTGACTTTC

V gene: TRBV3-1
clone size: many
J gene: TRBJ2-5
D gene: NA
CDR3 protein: CASGYREETQYF
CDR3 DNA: TGTGCCAGCGGATACAGGGAAGAGACCCAGTACTTC

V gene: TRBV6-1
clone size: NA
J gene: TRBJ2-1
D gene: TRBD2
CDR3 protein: CASRPSGGDEQFF
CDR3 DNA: TGTGCCAGCCGTCCTAGCGGGGGAGATGAGCAGTTCTTC